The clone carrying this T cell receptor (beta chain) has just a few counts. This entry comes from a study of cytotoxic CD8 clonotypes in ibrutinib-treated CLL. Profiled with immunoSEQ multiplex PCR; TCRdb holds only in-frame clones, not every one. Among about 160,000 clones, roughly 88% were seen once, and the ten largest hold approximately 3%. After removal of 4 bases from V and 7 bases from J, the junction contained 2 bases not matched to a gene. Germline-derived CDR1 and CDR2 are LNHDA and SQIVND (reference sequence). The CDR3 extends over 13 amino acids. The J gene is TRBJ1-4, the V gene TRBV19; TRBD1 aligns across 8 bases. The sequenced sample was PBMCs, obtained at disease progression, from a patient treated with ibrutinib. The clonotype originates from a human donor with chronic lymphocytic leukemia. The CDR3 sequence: CASSNRGGEKLFF. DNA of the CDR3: TGTGCCAGTAGTAACAGGGGGGGTGAAAAACTGTTTTTT.